Each of the 29 T cell receptor beta chains below was sequenced from the same sample in a study of T cells in Graves' hyperthyroidism and ophthalmopathy. RNA transcripts provided the source from which TCR beta CDR3 regions were amplified. Researchers ran a first-round RT-PCR on the TCR CDR3 using the HTBI primer set. MiXCR, applied by TCRdb to the multiplex PCR reads, yields one record per CDR3 protein. The table has 660,000 or so distinct CDR3 sequences, 20% to 25% seen once. The specimen was blood. The receptors were gathered from a man aged 25-40 years with Graves' ophthalmopathy.

The rearrangement uses TRBV30 and TRBJ2-5, with D unclear. With 3 bases removed from V and 1 base from J, the gap between germline ends came to 3 bases. The CDR3 runs 11 residues. Germline V CDR1 and CDR2: GTSNPN, SVGIG (reference sequence). The CDR3 DNA is TGTGCCTGGAGGGGCCAAGAGACCCAGTACTTC. Protein sequence: CAWRGQETQYF.

This clonotype was picked up a small number of times. The chain employs TRBV28 and TRBJ2-3; D may be TRBD2 (6 bases). Between the trimmed V and J ends, which lost 1 base and 6 bases, there was a span of 14 bases. The CDR3 loop spans 15 amino acids. The germline CDR1 and CDR2 sequences are MDHEN and SYDVKM. In nucleotides, the CDR3 is TGTGCCAGCAGTTTATTGGCGGCGGGAAGGGATACGCAGTATTTT. Its protein product is CASSLLAAGRDTQYF. Full variable domain (rest looked up from reference TRBV28 and TRBJ2-3): DVKVTQSSRYLVKRTGEKVFLECVQDMDHENMFWYRQDPGLGLRLIYFSYDVKMKEKGDIPEGYSVSREKKERFSLILESASTNQTSMYLCASSLLAAGRDTQYFGPGTRLTVL.

This clonotype was detected ten times or more. J is TRBJ2-7 and V is TRBV3-1; TRBD1 might be the D (5 bases). Looked up from germline, CDR1 is LGHDT and CDR2 is YNNKEL (reference sequence). The CDR3 has 13 residues. V was shortened by 4 bases and J by 4 bases, with 11 bases between the two germline ends. Here the CDR3 DNA reads TGTGCCAGCAGCCGTGGAAGGGGATACGAGCAGTACTTC. Translated, it gives CASSRGRGYEQYF.

The genes are TRBV20-1 and TRBJ1-1; D is unresolved. The V gene's germline CDR1 is DFQATT and CDR2 SNEGSKA (reference sequence). The CDR3 is 14 amino acids. Here the CDR3 reads CSVVEQTWNTEAFF. The CDR3, as DNA: TGCAGCGTTGTGGAACAGACCTGGAACACTGAAGCTTTCTTT.

In the case of this clonotype: At one end, the junction sequence differs from germline, possibly due to a read error. This chain connects TRBV7-8 to TRBJ2-1; D is perhaps TRBD2 (5 bases). This CDR3 region has 14 residues. Germline V gives CDR1 SGHVS, CDR2 FQNEAQ. The CDR3 protein is CASSSVLAYNEQFF. For the CDR3, the DNA is TGTGCCAGCAGCTCGGTGCTAGCCTATAATGAGCAGTTCTTC.

The rearrangement uses TRBV20-1 and TRBJ2-7; no definite D call. The V and J ends lost 2 bases and 3 bases respectively, with 11 bases between them. Germline loops: CDR1 DFQATT, CDR2 SNEGSKA (reference sequence). CDR3 size: 13 residues. In nucleotides, the CDR3 is TGCAGTGCTAGATGGCCCGGTGGCTACGAGCAGTACTTC. Translated, it gives CSARWPGGYEQYF.

Comments on this clonotype: With a much larger clone just one base away, this may be a read error. The genes are TRBV7-3 and TRBJ2-3; a possible D gene is TRBD2 (6 bases). The V and J ends lost 8 bases and 5 bases respectively, with 17 bases between them. Germline-derived CDR1 and CDR2 are SGHTA and FQGTGA. The CDR3 sequence is 14 residues long. CDR3 sequence reads: CASGLGGRGDTQYF. DNA of the CDR3: TGTGCCAGCGGCCTTGGAGGGCGAGGAGATACGCAGTATTTT.

The chain links TRBV10-3 to TRBJ2-7, with 11 bases that match TRBD2. CDR3 length: 16 amino acids. Germline lookup yields CDR1 ENHRY and CDR2 SYGVKD. J gave up 6 bases and V 2 bases, and 9 bases lay outside the gene matches. CDR3: CAISEMLAGGKGEQYF. CDR3 nucleotides: TGTGCCATCAGTGAGATGCTAGCGGGAGGAAAGGGCGAGCAGTACTTC.

This clonotype was counted at least ten times. The chain couples TRBV28 to TRBJ1-1; no clear D. CDR1 is MDHEN and CDR2 is SYDVKM in the germline V gene. The ends were cut back, 7 bases at V and 0 bases at J, with 12 bases in the middle. The CDR3 runs 14 residues. The CDR3 here is CASTGWTVNTEAFF. The DNA for the CDR3 is TGTGCCAGCACCGGCTGGACGGTGAACACTGAAGCTTTCTTT. The full variable domain, with the rest looked up from reference TRBV28 and TRBJ1-1, is DVKVTQSSRYLVKRTGEKVFLECVQDMDHENMFWYRQDPGLGLRLIYFSYDVKMKEKGDIPEGYSVSREKKERFSLILESASTNQTSMYLCASTGWTVNTEAFFGQGTRLTVV.

The chain employs TRBV7-9 and TRBJ2-1; the match to TRBD2 covers 9 bases. The CDR3 is 15 residues long. V was clipped by 3 bases and J by 9 bases; unmatched bases: 9. Germline V gives CDR1 SEHNR, CDR2 FQNEAQ (reference sequence). CDR3 sequence: CASSLLAGGEGEQFF. In DNA form, the CDR3 reads TGTGCCAGCAGCTTGCTGGCGGGAGGGGAGGGTGAGCAGTTCTTC.

This clonotype was counted a few times. The chain recombines TRBV6-1 with TRBJ2-7; 8 bases map to TRBD1. Germline V gives CDR1 MNHNS, CDR2 SASEGT. There are 15 residues in the CDR3. Trimming at V came to 4 bases and at J to 2 bases, leaving 7 bases not matched to a gene. CDR3 DNA: TGTGCCAGCAGTGCGACAGGGGAAGGCACCTACGAGCAGTACTTC. Translating gives CASSATGEGTYEQYF.

This clonotype was recorded a few times. This sequence joins TRBV27 and TRBJ2-5; 7 nucleotides line up with TRBD1. From germline, CDR1 is MNHEY and CDR2 SMNVEV (reference sequence). J gave up 8 bases and V 6 bases, and 9 bases lay outside the gene matches. CDR3 length: 13 residues. CDR3 sequence (DNA): TGTGCCAGCAGAATTGACAGGGAAGGCACCCAGTACTTC. Encoded protein: CASRIDREGTQYF.

Worth noting for this clonotype: This clone may be a read error of a much larger clone one base away. This chain uses TRBV20-1 with TRBJ2-2, with TRBD1 matching 7 bases. The CDR3 sequence is 14 residues long. The V gene's germline CDR1 is DFQATT and CDR2 SNEGSKA (reference sequence). The CDR3 DNA is TGCGGTGCGACAGGGTGGCGCGGCACCGGGGAGCTGTTTTTT. Amino acid sequence: CGATGWRGTGELFF.

This clonotype has a handful of counts. An end of the junction does not agree with germline; a read error may underlie this. This rearrangement joins TRBV28 to TRBJ2-7; 9 nucleotides align to TRBD2. The CDR3 spans 16 residues. Germline V gene data show CDR1 as MDHEN and CDR2 as SYDVKM. CDR3 residues: CASSLSSGAPPSEPYF. The CDR3 coding sequence is TGTGCCAGCAGTTTATCTAGCGGGGCACCTCCCTCGGAGCCGTACTTC.

There are a few counts of this clonotype. The chain couples TRBV19 to TRBJ2-7; TRBD1 matches at 10 bases. The CDR3 has 17 residues. CDR1 and CDR2 (germline): LNHDA, SQIVND (reference sequence). V dropped 5 bases and J dropped 2; count of bases not matched to a gene: 12. CDR3: CASSPLPRTGGPYEQYF. CDR3 nucleotides: TGTGCCAGTAGTCCGCTGCCCCGGACAGGGGGTCCCTACGAGCAGTACTTC.

This clonotype turned up a few times. The chain uses TRBV7-9 and TRBJ2-5, with a tentative D call TRBD1 (7 bases). The V gene's germline CDR1 is SEHNR and CDR2 FQNEAQ (reference sequence). Trimming took off 4 bases at V and 3 bases at J, with 30 bases between the two ends. This CDR3 contains 20 residues. The CDR3 coding sequence is TGTGCCAGCAGCTCACGACAGGGTACGACTAGACGAACTTTAAAAGAGACCCAGTACTTC. Protein: CASSSRQGTTRRTLKETQYF.

The V and J genes are TRBV7-3 and TRBJ2-1, with a tentative D call TRBD2 (5 bases). The V gene's germline CDR1 is SGHTA and CDR2 FQGTGA. Trimming took off 5 bases at V and 3 bases at J, with 14 bases between the two ends. The CDR3 is 15 amino acids. This CDR3 reads CASSPFSAHYNEQFF. CDR3 DNA: TGTGCCAGCAGCCCCTTTAGCGCCCACTACAATGAGCAGTTCTTC.

The table lists this clonotype with a few counts. The chain recombines TRBV20-1 with TRBJ1-5; possible D gene TRBD1, 5 bases. Germline CDR1 is DFQATT and CDR2 is SNEGSKA (reference sequence). The CDR3 is 14 amino acids. V was trimmed by 3 bases and J by 7 bases, leaving 16 bases between them. The CDR3 nucleotides are TGCAGTGCTAGCGGGGCCGCGCTGTTCCAGCCCCAGCATTTT. This codes for CSASGAALFQPQHF.

The table lists this clonotype with a few counts. V is TRBV20-1 and J is TRBJ2-3, with D maybe TRBD2 (5 bases). Germline V gene data show CDR1 as DFQATT and CDR2 as SNEGSKA (reference sequence). Trimming took 0 bases from V and 6 from J, leaving 13 bases between them. The CDR3 is 14 amino acids. The CDR3 region has the DNA TGCAGTGCTAGAGACGGGCCTAGCCCCGATACGCAGTATTTT. The encoded protein is CSARDGPSPDTQYF.

This clonotype has more than one count but fewer than ten. The rearrangement links TRBV12-3 or TRBV12-4 to TRBJ1-2, with D hard to call. This CDR3 has 13 residues. V lost 3 bases, J lost 3 bases, and 8 bases lay in between. CDR3 bases: TGTGCCAGCAGTTTCGAAATGGACTATGGCTACACCTTC. Translated: CASSFEMDYGYTF.

The chain recombines TRBV28 with TRBJ2-7; D is possibly TRBD1 (5 bases). Germline V CDR1 and CDR2: MDHEN, SYDVKM. CDR3 size: 14 residues. V was clipped by 4 bases and J by 2 bases, with 12 bases between them. The CDR3 loop is CASSSHRYPYEQYF. CDR3 coding DNA: TGTGCCAGCAGTTCTCACAGGTACCCCTACGAGCAGTACTTC.

This clonotype was seen more than once but under ten times. The chain employs TRBV6-1 and TRBJ1-4, with D hard to call. Germline CDR1 and CDR2: MNHNS and SASEGT. CDR3 length: 16 amino acids. V lost 1 base and J 8 bases, leaving 17 bases between the germline ends. CDR3 loop: CASSEESNRAKEKLFF. The CDR3 nucleotides are TGTGCCAGCAGTGAAGAATCCAACAGAGCAAAGGAAAAACTGTTTTTT.

V usage is TRBV7-2 and J usage is TRBJ2-1; 10 bases match TRBD2. Per germline, CDR1 SGHTA and CDR2 FQGNSA. V lost 7 bases to trimming and J lost 9 bases; unmatched junction nucleotides: 12. This CDR3 is 15 amino acids long. For the CDR3, the DNA is TGTGCCAGCAACCCCGACCTAGCGGGAGTTGGTGAGCAGTTCTTC. This gives the protein CASNPDLAGVGEQFF.

This clonotype was seen many times. The chain employs TRBV28 and TRBJ2-7; D might be TRBD1 (6 bases). The germline V gene encodes CDR1 MDHEN and CDR2 SYDVKM. This CDR3 contains 11 residues. With 3 bases removed from V and 11 bases from J, the gap between germline ends came to 11 bases. CDR3 nucleotide sequence: TGTGCCAGCAGTTTTCGGGACAAGGAGTACTTC. Translated, it gives CASSFRDKEYF.

J is TRBJ2-3 and V is TRBV9, with 8 bases that match TRBD2. The CDR3 has 15 residues. Germline V gives CDR1 SGDLS, CDR2 YYNGEE. J gave up 3 bases and V 0 bases, and 3 bases lay outside the gene matches. For the CDR3, the DNA is TGTGCCAGCAGCGTAGAGGCGGGAGGAACAGATACGCAGTATTTT. Translating gives CASSVEAGGTDTQYF.

The CDR3 spells CASKGERLAPGRSYTF. In nucleotides, the CDR3 is TGTGCCAGCAAGGGTGAACGATTGGCTCCGGGGAGGAGCTACACCTTC. The chain is built from TRBV6-1 and TRBJ1-2, with D unclear. The CDR3 has 16 residues. The germline CDR1 and CDR2 sequences are MNHNS and SASEGT. V lost 7 bases, J lost 9 bases, and 27 bases lay in between.

Many counts were recorded for this clonotype. V usage is TRBV5-1 and J usage is TRBJ2-7; D possibly corresponds to TRBD2 (5 bases). Germline assignment: CDR1 SGHRS and CDR2 YFSETQ. The CDR3 sequence is 14 residues long. The V gene lost 0 bases and the J gene lost 7 bases, with 14 bases spanning the gap. Written as DNA, the CDR3 is TGCGCCAGCAGCTTGGAAGCGCACACGGGGGAGCAGTACTTC. This translates into CASSLEAHTGEQYF.

The rearrangement joins TRBV4-1 to TRBJ1-5; no reliable D call. Germline assignment: CDR1 MGHRA and CDR2 YSYEKL. V was cut by 4 bases and J by 6 bases, with 10 bases left in between. The CDR3 is 13 amino acids. The CDR3 DNA reads as TGCGCCAGCAGCCCACCCGGGAGTCAGCCCCAGCATTTT. It translates to CASSPPGSQPQHF.

The sample holds a few counts of this clonotype. The chain couples TRBV27 to TRBJ2-3; the D gene is possibly TRBD2 (5 bases). V was pared by 8 bases and J by 1 base, with 16 bases between. The CDR3 loop spans 15 amino acids. Per germline, CDR1 MNHEY and CDR2 SMNVEV (reference sequence). The CDR3 DNA reads TGTGCCAGCGGGCGACTGGGGAGTGGCACAGATACGCAGTATTTT. Protein: CASGRLGSGTDTQYF.